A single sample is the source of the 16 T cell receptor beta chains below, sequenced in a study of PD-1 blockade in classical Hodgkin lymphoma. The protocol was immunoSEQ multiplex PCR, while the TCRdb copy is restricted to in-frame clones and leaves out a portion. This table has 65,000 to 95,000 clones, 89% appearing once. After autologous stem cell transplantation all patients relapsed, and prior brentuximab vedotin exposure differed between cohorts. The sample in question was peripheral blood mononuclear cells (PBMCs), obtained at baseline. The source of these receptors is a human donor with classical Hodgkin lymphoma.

The CDR3 region is CASSHTRGRMNVYEQYF. DNA of the CDR3: TGCGCCAGCAGCCATACTAGGGGGCGAATGAATGTCTACGAGCAGTACTTC. The rearrangement joins TRBV4-1 to TRBJ2-7; TRBD1 aligns across 7 bases. Trimming cost V 3 bases and J 3 bases; bases outside gene matches: 14. The germline V gene has CDR1 MGHRA and CDR2 YSYEKL. This CDR3 is built from 17 residues.

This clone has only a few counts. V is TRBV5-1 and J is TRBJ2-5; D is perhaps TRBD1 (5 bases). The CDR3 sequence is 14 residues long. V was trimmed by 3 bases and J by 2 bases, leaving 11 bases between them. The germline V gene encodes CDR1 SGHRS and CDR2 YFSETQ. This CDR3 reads CASSYQTDQETQYF. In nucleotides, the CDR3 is TGCGCCAGCAGCTACCAGACAGATCAAGAGACCCAGTACTTC.

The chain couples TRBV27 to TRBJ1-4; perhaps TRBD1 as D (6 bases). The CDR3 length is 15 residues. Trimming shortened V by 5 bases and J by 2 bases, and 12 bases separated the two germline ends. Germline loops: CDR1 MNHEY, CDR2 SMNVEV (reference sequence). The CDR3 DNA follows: TGTGCCAGCAGTACCTACAGGGCGACTAATGAAAAACTGTTTTTT. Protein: CASSTYRATNEKLFF.

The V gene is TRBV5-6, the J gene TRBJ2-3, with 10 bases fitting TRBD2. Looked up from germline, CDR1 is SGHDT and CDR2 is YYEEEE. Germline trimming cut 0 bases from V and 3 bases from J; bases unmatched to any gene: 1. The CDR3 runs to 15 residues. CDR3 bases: TGTGCCAGCAGCTTGGGGACTAGCGGTACAGATACGCAGTATTTT. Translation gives CASSLGTSGTDTQYF.

As DNA, the CDR3 is TGCGCCAGCAGCTTGGGTAGCGGGAGGGCCCCTGAGCAGTTCTTC. This encodes CASSLGSGRAPEQFF. The chain has TRBV5-1 and TRBJ2-1; TRBD2 matches 11 bases. V lost 0 bases, J lost 9 bases, and 5 bases stayed unmatched. The CDR3 runs to 15 residues. Germline CDR1 reads SGHRS; CDR2 reads YFSETQ.

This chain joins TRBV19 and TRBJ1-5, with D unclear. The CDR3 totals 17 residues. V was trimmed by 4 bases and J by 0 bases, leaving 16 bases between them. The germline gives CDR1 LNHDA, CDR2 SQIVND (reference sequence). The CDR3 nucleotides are TGTGCCAGTAGTACGCCTCTCACCCTATATAGCAATCAGCCCCAGCATTTT. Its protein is CASSTPLTLYSNQPQHF.

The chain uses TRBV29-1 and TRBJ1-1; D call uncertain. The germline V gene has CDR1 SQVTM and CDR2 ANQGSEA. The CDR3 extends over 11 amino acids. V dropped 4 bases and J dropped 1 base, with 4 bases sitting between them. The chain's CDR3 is CSVVQNTEAFF. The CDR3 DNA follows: TGCAGCGTTGTTCAGAACACTGAAGCTTTCTTT.

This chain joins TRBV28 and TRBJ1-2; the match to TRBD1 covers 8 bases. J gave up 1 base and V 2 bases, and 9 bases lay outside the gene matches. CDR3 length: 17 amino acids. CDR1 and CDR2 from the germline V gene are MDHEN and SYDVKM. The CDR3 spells CASSLGQGPTRNYGYTF. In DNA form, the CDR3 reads TGTGCCAGCAGTTTAGGACAGGGCCCAACCCGTAACTATGGCTACACCTTC.

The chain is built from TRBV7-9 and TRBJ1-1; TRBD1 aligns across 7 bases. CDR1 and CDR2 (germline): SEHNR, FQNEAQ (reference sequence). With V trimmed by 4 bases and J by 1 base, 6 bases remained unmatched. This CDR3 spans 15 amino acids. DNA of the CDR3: TGTGCCAGCAGCTCGACAGGGCAAAGGAACACTGAAGCTTTCTTT. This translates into CASSSTGQRNTEAFF.

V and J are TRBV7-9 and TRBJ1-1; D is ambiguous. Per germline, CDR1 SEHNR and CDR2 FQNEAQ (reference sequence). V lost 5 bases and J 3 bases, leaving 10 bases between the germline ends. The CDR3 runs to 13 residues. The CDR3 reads CASSILGHTEAFF. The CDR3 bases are TGTGCCAGCAGCATATTGGGCCACACTGAAGCTTTCTTT.

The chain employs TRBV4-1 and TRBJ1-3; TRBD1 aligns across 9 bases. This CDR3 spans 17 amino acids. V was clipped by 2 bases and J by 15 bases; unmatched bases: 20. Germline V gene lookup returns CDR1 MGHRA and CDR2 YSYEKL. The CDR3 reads CASSQTRQRTGVSPRYF. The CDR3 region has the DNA TGCGCCAGCAGCCAAACCAGACAACGGACAGGGGTATCACCGAGATATTTT.

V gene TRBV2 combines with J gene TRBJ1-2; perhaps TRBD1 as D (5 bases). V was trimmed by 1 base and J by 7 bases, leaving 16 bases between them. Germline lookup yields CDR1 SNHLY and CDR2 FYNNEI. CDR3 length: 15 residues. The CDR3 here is CASSEDQGRGVGYTF. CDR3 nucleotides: TGTGCCAGCAGTGAAGATCAGGGTCGCGGCGTTGGCTACACCTTC.

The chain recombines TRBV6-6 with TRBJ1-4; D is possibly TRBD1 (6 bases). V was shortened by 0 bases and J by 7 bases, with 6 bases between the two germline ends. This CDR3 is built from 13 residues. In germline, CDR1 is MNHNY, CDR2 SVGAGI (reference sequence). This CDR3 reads CASSYSGGEKLFF. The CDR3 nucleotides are TGTGCCAGCAGTTACTCAGGGGGTGAAAAACTGTTTTTT.

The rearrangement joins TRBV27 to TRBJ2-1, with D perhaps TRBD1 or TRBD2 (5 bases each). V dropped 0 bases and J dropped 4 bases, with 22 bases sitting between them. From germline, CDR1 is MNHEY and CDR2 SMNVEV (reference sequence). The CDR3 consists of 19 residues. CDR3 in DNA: TGTGCCAGCAGTTTATCGTCCCTAGTGTCCCGAGGGGTTTACAATGAGCAGTTCTTC. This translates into CASSLSSLVSRGVYNEQFF.

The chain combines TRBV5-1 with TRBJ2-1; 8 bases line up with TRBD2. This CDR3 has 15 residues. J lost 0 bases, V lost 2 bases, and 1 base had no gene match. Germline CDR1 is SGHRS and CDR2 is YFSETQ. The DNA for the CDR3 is TGCGCCAGCAGCTTTAGCGGGATCTCCTACAATGAGCAGTTCTTC. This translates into CASSFSGISYNEQFF.

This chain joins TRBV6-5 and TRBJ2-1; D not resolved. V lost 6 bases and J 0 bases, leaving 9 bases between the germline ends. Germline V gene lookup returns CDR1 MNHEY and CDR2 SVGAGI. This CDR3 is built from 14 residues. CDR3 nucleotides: TGTGCCAGCAGCTCGAGAGTCTCCTACAATGAGCAGTTCTTC. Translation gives CASSSRVSYNEQFF.